One and the same sample provided the 20 T cell receptor beta chains below, sequenced in a study of T cells in Graves' hyperthyroidism and ophthalmopathy. Amplified TCR beta CDR3 regions derived from RNA transcripts. Researchers ran a first-round RT-PCR on the TCR CDR3 using the HTBI primer set. TCRdb passed the multiplex PCR reads through MiXCR, listing each CDR3 protein once. This sample carries roughly 500,000 distinct CDR3 sequences, around 22% of them seen once, and the ten largest clones take about 11%. Sequencing was performed on blood. The source of these receptors is a woman aged 30 to 39 with Graves' ophthalmopathy.

In its sample, this clonotype was seen many times. The rearrangement links TRBV20-1 to TRBJ2-7, with 10 bases identical to TRBD1. Germline values: CDR1 DFQATT, CDR2 SNEGSKA (reference sequence). J gave up 4 bases and V 4 bases, and 4 bases lay outside the gene matches. This CDR3 has 13 residues. CDR3 sequence reads: CSATTGGRYEQYF. CDR3 bases: TGCAGTGCTACGACAGGGGGCAGGTACGAGCAGTACTTC.

There are many counts of this clonotype. The chain has TRBV12-3 or TRBV12-4 and TRBJ2-7; tentatively, D is TRBD1 (6 bases). The CDR3 runs 15 residues. Trimming pared 6 bases from V and 2 bases from J, leaving 17 bases between. CDR3: CASSRLTGSTYEQYF. In nucleotides, the CDR3 is TGTGCCAGCAGCCGCTTGACAGGTAGCACCTACGAGCAGTACTTC.

A word on this clonotype: At one end the junction does not follow the germline gene, possibly because of a read error. The chain is built from TRBV18 and TRBJ2-7, with 7 bases matching TRBD2. CDR1 and CDR2 from the germline V gene are KGHSH and LQKENI. The CDR3 runs 14 residues. The CDR3 here is CASSPREGSYKQYF. The CDR3 DNA follows: TGTGCCAGCTCACCAAGGGAGGGCTCCTACAAGCAGTACTTC.

The chain recombines TRBV5-1 with TRBJ1-1; 8 bases match TRBD1. Germline assignment: CDR1 SGHRS and CDR2 YFSETQ. Trimming at V came to 5 bases and at J to 0 bases, leaving 12 bases not matched to a gene. CDR3 length equals 17 residues. CDR3 sequence reads: CASRESGGVSMNTEAFF. CDR3 bases: TGCGCCAGCAGGGAGTCAGGGGGCGTATCCATGAACACTGAAGCTTTCTTT.

The chain uses TRBV5-4 and TRBJ2-2; 10 bases fit TRBD2. Germline lookup yields CDR1 SGHNT and CDR2 YYREEE (reference sequence). Trimming removed 0 bases from V and 4 bases from J; junction bases left unmatched: 9. This CDR3 contains 18 residues. CDR3: CASSLATVGLAVTGELFF. In DNA, the CDR3 is TGTGCCAGCAGCTTGGCCACCGTAGGACTAGCGGTCACCGGGGAGCTGTTTTTT.

Worth noting for this clonotype: Because the CDR3's place on the DNA is in doubt, the DNA is left out and the CDR3 is given as listed by TCRdb. The J gene is TRBJ2-2, the V gene TRBV4-2. Germline-derived CDR1 and CDR2 are LGHNA and YNFKEQ. 13 amino acids form the CDR3, both terminal residues included. The CDR3 loop reads CASSHTTPGSCFF.

This clonotype was counted at least ten times. The chain joins TRBV2 to TRBJ2-7; D may correspond to TRBD1 or TRBD2 (6 bases each). Trimming cost V 8 bases and J 2 bases, with 22 bases left between them. Germline CDR1 is SNHLY and CDR2 is FYNNEI. CDR3 length equals 16 residues. This CDR3 reads CASGGTPTRAAYEQYF. DNA of the CDR3: TGTGCCAGCGGGGGGACACCAACTCGCGCTGCCTACGAGCAGTACTTC.

To note about this clonotype: A read error is possible here, since a much larger clone lies one base away. J is TRBJ2-2 and V is TRBV28; D possibly uses TRBD1 or TRBD2 (5 bases each). CDR1 is MDHEN, CDR2 SYDVKM, per germline. This CDR3 spans 15 amino acids. CDR3 amino acids: CASSLSRVGTGELCF. Here the CDR3 DNA reads TGTGCCAGCAGTTTGAGCAGGGTCGGCACCGGGGAGCTGTGTTTT. Filled out from reference TRBV28 and TRBJ2-2, the complete variable domain reads DVKVTQSSRYLVKRTGEKVFLECVQDMDHENMFWYRQDPGLGLRLIYFSYDVKMKEKGDIPEGYSVSREKKERFSLILESASTNQTSMYLCASSLSRVGTGELCFGEGSRLTVL.

This clonotype was picked up many times. The chain uses TRBV2 and TRBJ2-3; D call uncertain. The V gene's germline CDR1 is SNHLY and CDR2 FYNNEI. V was clipped by 7 bases and J by 1 base, with 6 bases between them. There are 12 residues in the CDR3. CDR3 nucleotides: TGTGCCAGCACAACAGGCACAGATACGCAGTATTTT. It encodes CASTTGTDTQYF.

Ten or more counts support this clonotype. The chain has TRBV27 and TRBJ2-7; D perhaps matches TRBD2 (7 bases). Between the trimmed V and J ends, which lost 4 bases and 7 bases, there was a span of 17 bases. The CDR3 extends over 14 amino acids. Germline V gene data show CDR1 as MNHEY and CDR2 as SMNVEV (reference sequence). CDR3 DNA: TGTGCCAGCAGTTGGGGGGGCCCCGACTTGGAGCAGTACTTC. Its protein is CASSWGGPDLEQYF.

This clonotype was picked up many times. This chain connects TRBV29-1 to TRBJ1-2; no reliable D call. This CDR3 is built from 13 residues. V dropped 4 bases and J dropped 3 bases, with 12 bases sitting between them. The germline gives CDR1 SQVTM, CDR2 ANQGSEA. The CDR3 sequence: CSVVEGSYYGYTF. The CDR3 nucleotides are TGCAGCGTTGTAGAGGGTTCCTACTATGGCTACACCTTC. Together with reference TRBV29-1 and TRBJ1-2, the CDR3 gives the full variable domain: SAVISQKPSRDICQRGTSLTIQCQVDSQVTMMFWYRQQPGQSLTLIATANQGSEATYESGFVIDKFPISRPNLTFSTLTVSNMSPEDSSIYLCSVVEGSYYGYTFGSGTRLTVV.

This clonotype was recorded at least ten times. The chain carries TRBV24-1 and TRBJ2-2; 7 bases are a match to TRBD1. Germline CDR1 reads KGHDR; CDR2 reads SFDVKD. V lost 9 bases to trimming and J lost 8 bases; unmatched junction nucleotides: 8. The CDR3 contains 13 residues. CDR3 DNA: TGTGCCACCGAGACAGGGCGTTCGGGGGAGCTGTTTTTT. This encodes CATETGRSGELFF.

This clonotype was seen ten or more times. The chain links TRBV12-3 or TRBV12-4 to TRBJ1-1, with 8 bases identical to TRBD1. V gave up 3 bases and J gave up 10 bases; unmatched junction bases: 7. CDR3 size: 13 residues. In nucleotides, the CDR3 is TGTGCCAGCAGTTTTAATACAGGGGGTTTAGCTTTCTTT. The encoded protein is CASSFNTGGLAFF.

V gene TRBV2 combines with J gene TRBJ2-7; 8 nucleotides align to TRBD2. The CDR3 sequence is 15 residues long. Germline V lookup: CDR1 SNHLY, CDR2 FYNNEI. With 3 bases clipped from V and 4 bases from J, the junction kept 8 bases outside the gene matches. The CDR3 DNA sequence: TGTGCCAGCAGTGACGTCGGCGGGGGGACGTACGAGCAGTACTTC. It specifies CASSDVGGGTYEQYF.

This clonotype has more than one count but fewer than ten. V and J are TRBV30 and TRBJ1-1; D unclear. Trimming cost V 5 bases and J 6 bases, with 16 bases left between them. The CDR3 totals 13 residues. Germline loops: CDR1 GTSNPN, CDR2 SVGIG (reference sequence). CDR3 sequence reads: CAWSGGRTPEAFF. As DNA, the CDR3 is TGTGCCTGGTCAGGCGGAAGGACCCCTGAAGCTTTCTTT. The whole variable domain, remainder taken from reference TRBV30 and TRBJ1-1, is SQTIHQWPATLVQPVGSPLSLECTVEGTSNPNLYWYRQAAGRGLQLLFYSVGIGQISSEVPQNLSASRPQDRQFILSSKKLLLSDSGFYLCAWSGGRTPEAFFGQGTRLTVV.

CDR3 nucleotides: TGCAGCGTTCTAACTGGAGGGGCCCAGTACTTC. Its protein product is CSVLTGGAQYF. This rearrangement joins TRBV29-1 to TRBJ2-5; TRBD2 might be the D (6 bases). This CDR3 is built from 11 residues. The ends were cut back, 5 bases at V and 9 bases at J, with 13 bases in the middle. Germline values: CDR1 SQVTM, CDR2 ANQGSEA.

There are many counts of this clonotype. The chain joins TRBV6-5 to TRBJ2-2, with 11 bases fitting TRBD2. The CDR3 is 15 residues long. The V gene's germline CDR1 is MNHEY and CDR2 SVGAGI. The trim removed 2 bases at V and 9 bases at J, leaving 5 bases unmatched. The CDR3 DNA follows: TGTGCCAGCAGTTACAGTACTAGCGGGGGACGGGAGCTGTTTTTT. This gives the protein CASSYSTSGGRELFF.

This clonotype was found many times. The chain joins TRBV12-3 or TRBV12-4 to TRBJ2-5, with 10 bases aligning to TRBD1. J lost 4 bases, V lost 5 bases, and 7 bases had no gene match. The CDR3 is 15 amino acids. The CDR3 here is CASSTGTGDRETQYF. CDR3 nucleotide sequence: TGTGCCAGCAGTACCGGGACAGGGGATAGAGAGACCCAGTACTTC.

V gene TRBV2 combines with J gene TRBJ1-5; TRBD1 agrees at 7 bases. CDR1 is SNHLY, CDR2 FYNNEI, per germline. V shed 3 bases and J 7 bases; nucleotides not matched to a gene: 6. This CDR3 has 14 amino acids. This CDR3 is CASSDRGAGQPQHF. Written as DNA, the CDR3 is TGTGCCAGCAGTGACAGGGGGGCAGGGCAGCCCCAGCATTTT.

In its sample, this clonotype was seen many times. This rearrangement joins TRBV24-1 to TRBJ2-2, with 12 bases matching TRBD1. J lost 3 bases, V lost 0 bases, and 7 bases had no gene match. Germline assignment: CDR1 KGHDR and CDR2 SFDVKD. CDR3 length: 19 residues. CDR3 nucleotides: TGTGCCACCAGTGATTTGCAAATCGGGACAGGGGGCCACACCGGGGAGCTGTTTTTT. Amino acids: CATSDLQIGTGGHTGELFF.